This T cell receptor (beta chain) was recorded in a study of cytomegalovirus exposure and HLA in healthy donors. Overall study: Within the Caucasian-associated ancestry cluster were around 80% of the approximately 400 genotyped donors.

Germline V gene sequence: CDR1 MNHEY, CDR2 SVGAGI. The CDR3 runs to 15 residues. Trimming removed 6 bases from V and 0 bases from J, with 12 bases in between. The primer mix had 60 Vbeta and 13 Jbeta primers. Sequencing was performed with immunoSEQ multiplex PCR; in TCRdb, only in-frame clones are kept and a portion is missing. Seen here are about 130,000 clones, roughly 75% observed once, and the top ten hold approximately 1.2%. This TCR was recovered from a female donor in good health and CMV-seronegative. V is TRBV6-5 and J is TRBJ1-5; a weak D match, TRBD1 (5 bases). The sample comprised PBMCs. CDR3: CASSPKGYSNQPQHF. CDR3 coding DNA: TGTGCCAGCAGCCCCAAGGGGTATAGCAATCAGCCCCAGCATTTT.